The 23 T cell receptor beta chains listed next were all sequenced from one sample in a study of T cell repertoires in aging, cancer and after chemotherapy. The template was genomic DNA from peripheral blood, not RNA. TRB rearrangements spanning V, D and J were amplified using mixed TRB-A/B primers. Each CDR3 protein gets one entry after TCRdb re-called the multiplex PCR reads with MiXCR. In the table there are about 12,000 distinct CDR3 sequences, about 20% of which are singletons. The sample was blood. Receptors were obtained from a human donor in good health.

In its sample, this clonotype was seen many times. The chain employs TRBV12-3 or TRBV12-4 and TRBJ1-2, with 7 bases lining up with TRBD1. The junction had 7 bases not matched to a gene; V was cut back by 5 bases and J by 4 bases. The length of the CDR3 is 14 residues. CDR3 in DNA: TGTGCCAGCAGTCGCAGGGGGGACGCCTATGGCTACACCTTC. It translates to CASSRRGDAYGYTF.

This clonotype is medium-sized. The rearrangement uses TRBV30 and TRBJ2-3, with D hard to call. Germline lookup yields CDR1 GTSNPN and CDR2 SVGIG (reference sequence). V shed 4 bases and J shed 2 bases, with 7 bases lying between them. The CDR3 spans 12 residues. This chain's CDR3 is CAWKANTDTQYF. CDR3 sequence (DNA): TGTGCCTGGAAGGCCAACACAGATACGCAGTATTTT. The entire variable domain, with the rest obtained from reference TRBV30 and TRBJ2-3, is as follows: SQTIHQWPATLVQPVGSPLSLECTVEGTSNPNLYWYRQAAGRGLQLLFYSVGIGQISSEVPQNLSASRPQDRQFILSSKKLLLSDSGFYLCAWKANTDTQYFGPGTRLTVL.

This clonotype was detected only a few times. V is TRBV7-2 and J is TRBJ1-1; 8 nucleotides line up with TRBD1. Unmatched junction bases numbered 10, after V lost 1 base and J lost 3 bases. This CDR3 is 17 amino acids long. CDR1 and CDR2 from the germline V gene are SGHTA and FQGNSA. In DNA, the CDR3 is TGTGCCAGCAGCTTAGAGACAGGGGTAACCAGGGACACTGAAGCTTTCTTT. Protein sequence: CASSLETGVTRDTEAFF.

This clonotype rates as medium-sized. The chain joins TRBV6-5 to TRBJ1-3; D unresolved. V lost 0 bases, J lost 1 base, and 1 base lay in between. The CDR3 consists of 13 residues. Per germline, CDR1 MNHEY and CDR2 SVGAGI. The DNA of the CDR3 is TGTGCCAGCAGTTACTCGTCTGGAAACACCATATATTTT. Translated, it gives CASSYSSGNTIYF.

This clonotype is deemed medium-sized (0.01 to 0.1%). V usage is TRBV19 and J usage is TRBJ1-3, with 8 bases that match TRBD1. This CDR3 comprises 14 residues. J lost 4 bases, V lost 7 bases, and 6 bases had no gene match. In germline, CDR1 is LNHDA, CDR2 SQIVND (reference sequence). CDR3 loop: CASMVRDRGNTIYF. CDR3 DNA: TGTGCCAGTATGGTCCGGGACAGGGGAAACACCATATATTTT. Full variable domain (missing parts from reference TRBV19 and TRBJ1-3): DGGITQSPKYLFRKEGQNVTLSCEQNLNHDAMYWYRQDPGQGLRLIYYSQIVNDFQKGDIAEGYSVSREKKESFPLTVTSAQKNPTAFYLCASMVRDRGNTIYFGEGSWLTVV.

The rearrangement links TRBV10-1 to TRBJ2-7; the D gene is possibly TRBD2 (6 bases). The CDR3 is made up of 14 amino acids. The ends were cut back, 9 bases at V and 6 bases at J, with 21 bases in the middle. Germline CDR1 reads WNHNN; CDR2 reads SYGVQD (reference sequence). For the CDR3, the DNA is TGCGCCAGACCCGGGGGTATCTTCTCGGTCGAGCAGTACTTC. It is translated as CARPGGIFSVEQYF.

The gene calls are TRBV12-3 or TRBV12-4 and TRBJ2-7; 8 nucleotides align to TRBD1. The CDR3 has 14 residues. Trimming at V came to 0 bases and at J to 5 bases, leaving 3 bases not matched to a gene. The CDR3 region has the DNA TGTGCCAGCAGTTTAGCTAGACAGGGGAACGAGCAGTACTTC. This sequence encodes CASSLARQGNEQYF.

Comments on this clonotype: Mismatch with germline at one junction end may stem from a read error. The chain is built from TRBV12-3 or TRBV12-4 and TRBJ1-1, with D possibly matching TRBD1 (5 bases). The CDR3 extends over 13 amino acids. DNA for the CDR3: TGTGCCAGCAGGGGGGTCTGGAACACTGTAGCTTTCTTT. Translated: CASRGVWNTVAFF.

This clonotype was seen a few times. CDR3 amino acids: CSARSGGTITYEQYF. CDR3 bases: TGCAGTGCTAGATCAGGAGGGACGATCACCTACGAGCAGTACTTC. The rearrangement uses TRBV20-1 and TRBJ2-7, with a tentative D call TRBD2 (6 bases). The length of the CDR3 is 15 residues. CDR1 and CDR2 from the germline V gene are DFQATT and SNEGSKA (reference sequence). Trimming left V 2 bases short and J 2 bases short, with 16 bases between.

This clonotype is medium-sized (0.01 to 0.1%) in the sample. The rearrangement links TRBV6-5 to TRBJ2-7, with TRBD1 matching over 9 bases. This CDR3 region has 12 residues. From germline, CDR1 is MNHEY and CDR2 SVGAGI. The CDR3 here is CATRTGDYEQYF. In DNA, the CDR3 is TGTGCGACTAGGACAGGGGACTACGAGCAGTACTTC.

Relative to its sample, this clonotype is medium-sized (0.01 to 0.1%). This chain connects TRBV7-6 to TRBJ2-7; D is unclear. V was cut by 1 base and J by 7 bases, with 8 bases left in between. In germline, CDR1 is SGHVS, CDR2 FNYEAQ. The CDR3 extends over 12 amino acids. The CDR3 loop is CASSLGNREQYF. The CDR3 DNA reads TGTGCCAGCAGCTTAGGTAATAGGGAGCAGTACTTC.

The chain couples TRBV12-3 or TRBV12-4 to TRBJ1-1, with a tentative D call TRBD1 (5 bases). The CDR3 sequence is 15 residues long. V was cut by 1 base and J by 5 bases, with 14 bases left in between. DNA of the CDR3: TGTGCCAGCAGTTTAGGCGGCGGGGGTGTAACTGAAGCTTTCTTT. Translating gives CASSLGGGGVTEAFF.

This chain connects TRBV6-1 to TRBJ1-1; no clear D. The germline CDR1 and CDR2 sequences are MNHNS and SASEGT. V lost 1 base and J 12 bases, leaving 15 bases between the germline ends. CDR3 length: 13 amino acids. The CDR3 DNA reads TGTGCCAGCAGTGAAGGACCGGGTTTCACTACTTTCTTT. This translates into CASSEGPGFTTFF.

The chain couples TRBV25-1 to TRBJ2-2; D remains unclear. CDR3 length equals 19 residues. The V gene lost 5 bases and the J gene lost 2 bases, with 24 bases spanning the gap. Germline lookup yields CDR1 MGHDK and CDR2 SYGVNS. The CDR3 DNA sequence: TGTGCCAGCAGTCCACTGCTCTGGGGTGTAGACCTTAACACCGGGGAGCTGTTTTTT. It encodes CASSPLLWGVDLNTGELFF. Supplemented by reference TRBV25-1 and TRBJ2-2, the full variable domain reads EADIYQTPRYLVIGTGKKITLECSQTMGHDKMYWYQQDPGMELHLIHYSYGVNSTEKGDLSSESTVSRIRTEHFPLTLESARPSHTSQYLCASSPLLWGVDLNTGELFFGEGSRLTVL.

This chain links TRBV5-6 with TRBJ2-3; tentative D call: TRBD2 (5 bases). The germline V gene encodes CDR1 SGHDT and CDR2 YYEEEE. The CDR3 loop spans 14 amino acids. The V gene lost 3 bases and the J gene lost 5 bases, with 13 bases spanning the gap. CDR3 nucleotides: TGTGCCAGCAGCTCGCCGGGAAGTGGAGATACGCAGTATTTT. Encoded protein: CASSSPGSGDTQYF.

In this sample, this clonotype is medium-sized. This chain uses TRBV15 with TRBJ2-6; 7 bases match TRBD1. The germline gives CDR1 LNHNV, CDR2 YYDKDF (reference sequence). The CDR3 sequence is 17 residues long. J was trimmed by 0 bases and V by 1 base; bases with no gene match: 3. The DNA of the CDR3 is TGTGCCACCAGCAGAGGGACAGGTAACTCTGGGGCCAACGTCCTGACTTTC. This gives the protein CATSRGTGNSGANVLTF.

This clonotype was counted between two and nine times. CDR3 amino acids: CASSLWAGENIQYF. The CDR3 coding sequence is TGTGCCAGCAGCTTGTGGGCAGGGGAAAACATTCAGTACTTC. This chain connects TRBV7-3 to TRBJ2-4; TRBD1 is a possible D gene (6 bases). V was pared by 3 bases and J by 5 bases, with 11 bases between. CDR3 length equals 14 residues. In germline, CDR1 is SGHTA, CDR2 FQGTGA.

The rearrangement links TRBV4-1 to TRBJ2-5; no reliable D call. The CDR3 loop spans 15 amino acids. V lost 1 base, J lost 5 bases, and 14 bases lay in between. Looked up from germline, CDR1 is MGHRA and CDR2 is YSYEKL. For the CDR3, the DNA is TGCGCCAGCAGCCAAGTTGGGCTACTGGGGGAGACCCAGTACTTC. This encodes CASSQVGLLGETQYF.

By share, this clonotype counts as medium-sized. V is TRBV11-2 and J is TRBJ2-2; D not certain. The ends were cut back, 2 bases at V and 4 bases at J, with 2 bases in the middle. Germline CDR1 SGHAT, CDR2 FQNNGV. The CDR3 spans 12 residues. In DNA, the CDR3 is TGTGCCAGCAGCTTAACCACCGGGGAGCTGTTTTTT. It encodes CASSLTTGELFF.

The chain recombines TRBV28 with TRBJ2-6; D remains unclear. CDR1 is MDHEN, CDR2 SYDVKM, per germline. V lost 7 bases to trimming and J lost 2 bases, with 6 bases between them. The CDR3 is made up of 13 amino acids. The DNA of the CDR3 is TGTGCCAGCACCCCGGCTGGGGCCAACGTCCTGACTTTC. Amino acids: CASTPAGANVLTF.

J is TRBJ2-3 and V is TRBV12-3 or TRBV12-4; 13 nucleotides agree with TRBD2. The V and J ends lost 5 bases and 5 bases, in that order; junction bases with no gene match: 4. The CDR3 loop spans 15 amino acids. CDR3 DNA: TGTGCCAGCAGTCCGCGACTAGCGGGGGGAGATACGCAGTATTTT. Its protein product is CASSPRLAGGDTQYF.

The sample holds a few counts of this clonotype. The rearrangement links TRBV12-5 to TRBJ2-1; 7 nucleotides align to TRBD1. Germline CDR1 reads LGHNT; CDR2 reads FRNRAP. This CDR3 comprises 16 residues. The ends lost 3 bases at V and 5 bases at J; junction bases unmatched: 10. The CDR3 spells CASGFHTGTVHNEQFF. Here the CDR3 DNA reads TGTGCTAGTGGTTTCCATACCGGGACAGTCCACAATGAGCAGTTCTTC.

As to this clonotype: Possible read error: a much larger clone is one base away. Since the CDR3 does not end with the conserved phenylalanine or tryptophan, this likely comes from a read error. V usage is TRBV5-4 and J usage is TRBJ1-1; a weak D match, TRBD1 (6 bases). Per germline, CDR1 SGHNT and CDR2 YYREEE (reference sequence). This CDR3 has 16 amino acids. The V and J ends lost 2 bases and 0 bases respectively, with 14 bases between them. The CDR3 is CASSLGGEELNTEAFI. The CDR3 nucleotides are TGTGCCAGCAGCTTAGGGGGGGAGGAGTTGAACACTGAAGCTTTCATT.